The TCR beta chain under discussion was sequenced for a study of PD-L1 blockade in urothelial cancer. Germline lookup yields CDR1 SGHTA and CDR2 FQGNSA. This CDR3 contains 17 residues. Trimming at V came to 2 bases and at J to 7 bases, leaving 11 bases not matched to a gene. Specified time point: pretreatment peripheral blood. Sequencing used immunoSEQ multiplex PCR; TCRdb keeps in-frame clones, though not all of them. The sample lists some 56,000 clones; around four fifths were seen once. The J gene is TRBJ1-5, the V gene TRBV7-2; 10 nucleotides line up with TRBD1. Sample: PBMCs, taken around atezolizumab (anti-PD-L1) treatment. The receptor's source is a man aged 45-65 years with urothelial cancer. CDR3 loop: CASSLTGTGVWVQPQHF. CDR3 nucleotide sequence: TGTGCCAGCAGCTTAACCGGGACAGGGGTTTGGGTCCAGCCCCAGCATTTT. Together with reference TRBV7-2 and TRBJ1-5, the CDR3 gives the full variable domain: GAGVSQSPSNKVTEKGKDVELRCDPISGHTALYWYRQSLGQGLEFLIYFQGNSAPDKSGLPSDRFSAERTGGSVSTLTIQRTQQEDSAVYLCASSLTGTGVWVQPQHFGDGTRLSIL.